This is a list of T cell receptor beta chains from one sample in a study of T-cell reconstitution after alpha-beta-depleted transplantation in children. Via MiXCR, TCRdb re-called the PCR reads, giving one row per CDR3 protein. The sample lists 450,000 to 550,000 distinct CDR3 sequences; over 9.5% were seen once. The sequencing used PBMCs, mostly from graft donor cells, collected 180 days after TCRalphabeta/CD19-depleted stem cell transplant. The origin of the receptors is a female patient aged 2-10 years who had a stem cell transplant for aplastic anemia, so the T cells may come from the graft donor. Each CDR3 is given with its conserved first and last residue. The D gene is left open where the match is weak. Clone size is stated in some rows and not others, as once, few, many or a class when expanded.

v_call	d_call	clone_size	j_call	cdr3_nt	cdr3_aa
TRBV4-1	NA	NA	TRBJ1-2	TGCGCCAGCAGCCAAGACCAAGCCAGCCCCTATGGCTACACCTTC	CASSQDQASPYGYTF
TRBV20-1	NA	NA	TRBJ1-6	TGCAGTGCTAGAGATCCTACCCGACAGGCCTCGGAACCCCTCCACTTT	CSARDPTRQASEPLHF
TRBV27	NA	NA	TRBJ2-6	TGTGCCAGCAGTTCCAGGAGGAGGACTGGGGCCAACGTCCTGACTTTC	CASSSRRRTGANVLTF
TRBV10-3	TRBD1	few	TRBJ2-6	TGTGCCATCAGGGGACAGGGGACTGGGGCCAACGTCCTGACTTTC	CAIRGQGTGANVLTF
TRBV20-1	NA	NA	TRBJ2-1	TGCAGTGCAGGGTCGCCCTACAATGAGCAGTTCTTC	CSAGSPYNEQFF
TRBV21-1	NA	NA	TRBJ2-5	TGTGCCAGCAGCAAAGGGGCCCTAGCTAAGGAGGCCCAGTACTTC	CASSKGALAKEAQYF
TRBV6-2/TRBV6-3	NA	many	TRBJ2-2	TGTGCCAGCAGTTACTCGATGGTGAACACCGGGGAGCTGTTTTTT	CASSYSMVNTGELFF
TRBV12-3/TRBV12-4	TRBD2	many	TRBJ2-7	TGTGCCAGCAGTTTGGCCCGGGGGGACGAGCAGTACTTC	CASSLARGDEQYF
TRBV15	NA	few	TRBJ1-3	TGTGCCACCAGCAGAGAAAGAAGGGGAACTGGAAACACCATATATTTT	CATSRERRGTGNTIYF
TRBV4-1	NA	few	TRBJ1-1	TGCGCCAGCAGCCAAGCGAGGGTCTTAAACACTGAAGCTTTCTTT	CASSQARVLNTEAFF
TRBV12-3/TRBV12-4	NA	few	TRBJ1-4	TGTGCCAGCAGTTCCCAGGCAGGGCCTAATGAAAAACTGTTTTTT	CASSSQAGPNEKLFF
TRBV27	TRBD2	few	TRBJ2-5	TGTGCCAGCAGTTATAGAGCGGGAGGGCCGAGAGAGACCCAGTACTTC	CASSYRAGGPRETQYF
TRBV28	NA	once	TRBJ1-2	TGTGCCAGCAGTTTCGGGGAAGGCTATGGCTACACCTTC	CASSFGEGYGYTF
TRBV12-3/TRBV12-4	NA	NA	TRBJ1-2	TGTGCCAGCAGTTTTCGGGATTGGGGCTACACCTTC	CASSFRDWGYTF
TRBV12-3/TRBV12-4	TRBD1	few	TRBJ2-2	TGTGCCAGCAGTTTGGGACAGGGGGTCAGCACCGGGGAGCTGTTTTTT	CASSLGQGVSTGELFF
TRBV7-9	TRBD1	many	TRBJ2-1	TGTGCCAGCAGCCCCCGGGACAGGGATGAGCAGTTCTTC	CASSPRDRDEQFF
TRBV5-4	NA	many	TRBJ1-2	TGTGCCAGCAGCTTGGCCGGGCAGCATGGCTACACCTTC	CASSLAGQHGYTF
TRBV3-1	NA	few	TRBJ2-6	TGTGCCAGCAGCCAAGGCACCCTTAGCTCTCCTTTGTTC	CASSQGTLSSPLF
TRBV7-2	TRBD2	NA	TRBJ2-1	TGTGCCAGCAGCCCGCAGGCAAGCGGGAGGGTTCGTCAGTTCTTC	CASSPQASGRVRQFF
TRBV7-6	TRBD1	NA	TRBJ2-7	TGTGCCAGCAGCGACCTGACAGGGGCGACGCCATACGAGCAGTACTTC	CASSDLTGATPYEQYF
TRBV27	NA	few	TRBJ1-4	TGTGCCAGCAGTTTGACACCGGGGTATGAAAAACTGTTTTTT	CASSLTPGYEKLFF
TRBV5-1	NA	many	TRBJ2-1	TGCGCCAGCAGCCCGGACGGACGCTCCTACAATGAGCAGTTCTTC	CASSPDGRSYNEQFF
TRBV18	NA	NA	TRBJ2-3	TGTGCCAGCTCACCACAGGGTACGCGCACAGATACGCAGTATTTT	CASSPQGTRTDTQYF
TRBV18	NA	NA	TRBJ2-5	TGTGCCAGCTCACCCGATACTAGAGAGACCCAGTACTTC	CASSPDTRETQYF
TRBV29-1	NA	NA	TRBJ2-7	TGCAGCGTTGGGACAGATTGGGCTTTGGAGCAGTACTTC	CSVGTDWALEQYF
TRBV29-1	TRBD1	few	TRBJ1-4	TGCAGCGTTGAAGAAACGGGACAGGGTAATGAAAAACTGTTTTTT	CSVEETGQGNEKLFF
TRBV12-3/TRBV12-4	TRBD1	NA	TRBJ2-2	TGTGCCAGCAGTTCGACAGGGGGAAGTGGGGAGCTGTTTTTT	CASSSTGGSGELFF
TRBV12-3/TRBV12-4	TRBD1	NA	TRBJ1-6	TGTGCCAGCAGCCGGGCAGGGGCAGGGGGAAATAATTCACCCCTCCACTTT	CASSRAGAGGNNSPLHF
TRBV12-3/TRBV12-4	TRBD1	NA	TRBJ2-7	TGTGCCAGCAGTTTTTCGACAGGGGGCACCGAGCAGTACTTC	CASSFSTGGTEQYF
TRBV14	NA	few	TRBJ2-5	TGTGCCAGCAGCCAAAGACACGGACTTAGGGAGACCCAGTACTTC	CASSQRHGLRETQYF
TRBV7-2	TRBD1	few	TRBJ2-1	TGTGCCAGCAGCTTAAATCGGGACAGAACCTACAATGAGCAGTTCTTC	CASSLNRDRTYNEQFF
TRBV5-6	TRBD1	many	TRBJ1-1	TGTGCCAGCAGCCTCGGACAGGGGGTCCAGCGGAACACTGAAGCTTTCTTT	CASSLGQGVQRNTEAFF
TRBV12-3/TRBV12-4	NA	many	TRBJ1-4	TGTGCCAGCAGAGATAACCTCGCAACTAATGAAAAACTGTTTTTT	CASRDNLATNEKLFF
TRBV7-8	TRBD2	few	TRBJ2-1	TGTGCCAGCAGCTTAATCCTAGCGGGAGAGCAGTTCTTC	CASSLILAGEQFF
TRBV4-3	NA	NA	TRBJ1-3	TGCGCCAGCAGCCAAGAGACAGCTGGAAACACCATATATTTT	CASSQETAGNTIYF
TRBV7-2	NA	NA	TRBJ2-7	TGTGCCAGCAGCTTAGGGCTAGCGAAGTACGAGCAGTACTTC	CASSLGLAKYEQYF
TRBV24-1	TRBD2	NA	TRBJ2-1	TGTGCCACCAGTGATCGGCCGGGCCCCAGGAGCGGGAGGTCCTACAATGAGCAGTTCTTC	CATSDRPGPRSGRSYNEQFF
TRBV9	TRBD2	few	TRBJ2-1	TGTGCCAGCAGCTCCCGTAAAGGCGGGAGGGCTCGTTCGAACAATGAGCAGTTCTTC	CASSSRKGGRARSNNEQFF
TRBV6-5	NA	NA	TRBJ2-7	TGTGCGGCGGGGTACTCCTACGAGCAGTACTTC	CAAGYSYEQYF
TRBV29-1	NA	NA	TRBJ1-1	TGCAGCGCCAACCGGGGCGAGAACACTGAAGCTTTCTTT	CSANRGENTEAFF
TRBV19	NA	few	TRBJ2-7	TGTGCCAGTAGTAGGTCACGGGAGTCCTACGAGCAGTACTTC	CASSRSRESYEQYF
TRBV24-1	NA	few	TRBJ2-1	TGTGCCACCAGTGACTCCGTTCGTAGGCACGAGACTAAGTCCTACAATGAGCAGTTCTTC	CATSDSVRRHETKSYNEQFF
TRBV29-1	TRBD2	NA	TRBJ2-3	TGCAGCGTTGAAAGGGCTAGCGGGATGGGGACAGATACGCAGTATTTT	CSVERASGMGTDTQYF
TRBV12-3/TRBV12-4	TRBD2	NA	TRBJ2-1	TGTGCCAGCAGTCAAAGACTAGCGGGAAATGAGCAGTTCTTC	CASSQRLAGNEQFF
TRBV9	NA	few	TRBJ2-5	TGTGCCAGCAGCGGCGGGGACATCAAAGAGACCCAGTACTTC	CASSGGDIKETQYF
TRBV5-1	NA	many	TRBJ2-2	TGCGCCAGCAGCCCAAGCGGCCAGACCGGGGAGCTGTTTTTT	CASSPSGQTGELFF
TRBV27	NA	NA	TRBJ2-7	TGTGCCAGCAGTTTATCGTCGCGCCTTCAACCCTACGAGCAGTACTTC	CASSLSSRLQPYEQYF
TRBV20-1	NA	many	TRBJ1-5	TGCAGTGCTCCAGGGCGGGGCAATCAGCCCCAGCATTTT	CSAPGRGNQPQHF
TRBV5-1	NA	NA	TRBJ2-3	TGCGCCAGCAGCTGGAGGCGAGGCGATACGCAGTATTTT	CASSWRRGDTQYF
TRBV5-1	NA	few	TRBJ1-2	TGCGCCAGCAGCTTGGAGACGGCCGACTATGGCTACACCTTC	CASSLETADYGYTF
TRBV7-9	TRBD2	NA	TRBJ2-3	TGTGCCAGCAGCTTAGGAGGACTAGCGGGAGGTGCAGATACGCAGTATTTT	CASSLGGLAGGADTQYF
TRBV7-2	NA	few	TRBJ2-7	TGTGCCAGCAGCCCATCTAGCGACGAGCAGTACTTC	CASSPSSDEQYF
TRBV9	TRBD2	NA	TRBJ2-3	TGTGCCAGCAGCGTAGATCCCCCGGGAGGTATAACAGATACGCAGTATTTT	CASSVDPPGGITDTQYF
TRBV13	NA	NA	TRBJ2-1	TGTGCCAGCAGCTTAGGGGGGTCACGGTTAACCAACAATGAGCAGTTCTTC	CASSLGGSRLTNNEQFF
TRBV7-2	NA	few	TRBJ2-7	TGTGCCAGCAGCTTACAAAACAGGGGGGGTCACGAGCAGTACTTC	CASSLQNRGGHEQYF